This TCR beta chain comes out of a study of PD-1 blockade in classical Hodgkin lymphoma. Autologous stem cell transplantation was followed by relapse in every patient, and brentuximab vedotin exposure varied. The CDR3 is 13 residues long. Trimming pared 6 bases from V and 6 bases from J, leaving 15 bases between. CDR1 is KGHSH and CDR2 is LQKENI in the germline V gene. Method: immunoSEQ multiplex PCR; TCRdb's copy keeps in-frame clones and lacks some. The sample holds over 50,000 clones, over 70% seen once. The sequence derives from a human donor with classical Hodgkin lymphoma. V usage is TRBV18 and J usage is TRBJ2-7; D gene uncertain. The material sequenced was peripheral blood mononuclear cells (PBMCs), taken at baseline. The CDR3 DNA sequence: TGTGCCAGCTCCCCCTCGGACGCAGGCGAGCAGTACTTC. It encodes CASSPSDAGEQYF. The whole variable domain, remainder taken from reference TRBV18 and TRBJ2-7, is NAGVMQNPRHLVRRRGQEARLRCSPMKGHSHVYWYRQLPEEGLKFMVYLQKENIIDESGMPKERFSAEFPKEGPSILRIQQVVRGDSAAYFCASSPSDAGEQYFGPGTRLTVT.